One sample yielded the 15 T cell receptor beta chains listed below, sequenced in a study of T cell responses to AZD1222 COVID-19 vaccine. Assay used: immunoSEQ multiplex PCR; TCRdb lists only in-frame clones, some missing. The table shows 100,000 to 120,000 clones, with over 85% occurring only once. The sample here was peripheral blood, taken 28 days after the second AZD1222 dose. The receptors were sampled from an adult who received the AZD1222 COVID-19 vaccine.

The rearrangement links TRBV11-3 to TRBJ1-2; weak D call: TRBD1 (6 bases). V gave up 5 bases and J gave up 0 bases, with 13 bases separating them. From germline, CDR1 is SGHNT and CDR2 YENEEA. The CDR3 has 15 residues. The DNA for the CDR3 is TGTGCCAGCAGCCAAGGACAGCCTGCTAACTATGGCTACACCTTC. The encoded protein is CASSQGQPANYGYTF.

The CDR3 protein is CASSFRGLANEKLFF. In nucleotides, the CDR3 is TGTGCCAGCAGCTTCAGGGGGTTGGCTAATGAAAAACTGTTTTTT. This rearrangement joins TRBV7-9 to TRBJ1-4; the match to TRBD1 covers 7 bases. J was trimmed by 3 bases and V by 3 bases; bases with no gene match: 4. The CDR3 spans 15 residues. Looked up from germline, CDR1 is SEHNR and CDR2 is FQNEAQ (reference sequence).

The V gene is TRBV28, the J gene TRBJ1-2, with TRBD1 matching 8 bases. Germline-derived CDR1 and CDR2 are MDHEN and SYDVKM. V lost 5 bases and J lost 4; bases outside the gene matches: 0. This CDR3 has 12 amino acids. In DNA form, the CDR3 reads TGTGCCAGCAGTACAGGGGGCTATGGCTACACCTTC. Amino acid sequence: CASSTGGYGYTF.

The V and J genes are TRBV9 and TRBJ2-7; D tentatively fits TRBD1 or TRBD2 (5 bases each). The V and J ends lost 0 bases and 0 bases respectively, with 13 bases between them. The CDR3 has 16 amino acids. CDR1 and CDR2 from the germline V gene are SGDLS and YYNGEE. CDR3 coding DNA: TGTGCCAGCAGCGTAGGAGGGACCGTGAACTCCTACGAGCAGTACTTC. This encodes CASSVGGTVNSYEQYF.

The chain carries TRBV27 and TRBJ1-5; D unresolved. Trimming left V 5 bases short and J 0 bases short, with 17 bases between. CDR1 and CDR2 (germline): MNHEY, SMNVEV (reference sequence). The CDR3 contains 17 residues. CDR3 bases: TGTGCCAGCAGTCCACGACTCGTCAGCTATAGCAATCAGCCCCAGCATTTT. Its protein is CASSPRLVSYSNQPQHF.

The rearrangement uses TRBV5-1 and TRBJ2-3; perhaps TRBD1 as D (5 bases). The CDR3 length is 15 residues. The V gene's germline CDR1 is SGHRS and CDR2 YFSETQ. Trimming took 6 bases from V and 0 from J, leaving 14 bases between them. The CDR3 sequence: CASTLGQGSTDTQYF. For the CDR3, the DNA is TGCGCCAGCACCCTGGGGCAGGGCAGCACAGATACGCAGTATTTT. The entire variable domain, with the rest obtained from reference TRBV5-1 and TRBJ2-3, is as follows: KAGVTQTPRYLIKTRGQQVTLSCSPISGHRSVSWYQQTPGQGLQFLFEYFSETQRNKGNFPGRFSGRQFSNSRSEMNVSTLELGDSALYLCASTLGQGSTDTQYFGPGTRLTVL.

The CDR3 bases are TGTGCCAGCAGTCCTAACAGGGGGCGGGAGGCCAACGTCCTGACTTTC. It encodes CASSPNRGREANVLTF. The chain joins TRBV28 to TRBJ2-6; 9 bases agree with TRBD1. This CDR3 region has 16 residues. The germline CDR1 and CDR2 sequences are MDHEN and SYDVKM. Trimming at V came to 5 bases and at J to 6 bases, leaving 8 bases not matched to a gene.

This chain links TRBV25-1 with TRBJ1-1; 11 positions match TRBD1. This CDR3 contains 13 residues. The V segment lost 7 bases and the J segment 10 bases; nucleotides outside the gene matches: 8. CDR1 is MGHDK, CDR2 SYGVNS, per germline. CDR3 DNA: TGTGCCAGCACGGACAGGGGGCAGTTGACAGCTTTCTTT. This sequence encodes CASTDRGQLTAFF.

The chain joins TRBV12-3 or TRBV12-4 to TRBJ1-2; D call uncertain. V was cut by 5 bases and J by 5 bases, with 12 bases left in between. The CDR3 loop spans 13 amino acids. This CDR3 is CASSPSGLYGYTF. DNA for the CDR3: TGTGCCAGCAGTCCGTCAGGACTATATGGCTACACCTTC.

V gene TRBV4-1 combines with J gene TRBJ2-6; 7 nucleotides match TRBD2. CDR1 MGHRA and CDR2 YSYEKL come from the germline V gene. The length of the CDR3 is 19 residues. The V gene end was trimmed by 0 bases and the J gene end by 0 bases; junction bases not matched to a gene: 8. CDR3 residues: CASSQDPGGTYSGANVLTF. CDR3 DNA: TGCGCCAGCAGCCAAGATCCCGGGGGGACCTACTCTGGGGCCAACGTCCTGACTTTC.

V is TRBV5-1 and J is TRBJ2-1; D is possibly TRBD1 (5 bases). V was shortened by 0 bases and J by 1 base, with 14 bases between the two germline ends. The CDR3 sequence is 17 residues long. Germline V CDR1 and CDR2: SGHRS, YFSETQ. This chain's CDR3 is CASSLEWGWTSYNEQFF. The CDR3 DNA sequence: TGCGCCAGCAGCTTGGAGTGGGGATGGACATCCTACAATGAGCAGTTCTTC.

This rearrangement joins TRBV9 to TRBJ2-7; 7 bases map to TRBD1. V gave up 2 bases and J gave up 5 bases; unmatched junction bases: 7. This CDR3 is built from 14 residues. Germline V gene data show CDR1 as SGDLS and CDR2 as YYNGEE. The CDR3 reads CASSVFDRVDEQYF. CDR3 DNA sequence: TGTGCCAGCAGCGTCTTTGACAGGGTCGACGAGCAGTACTTC.

The chain joins TRBV12-3 or TRBV12-4 to TRBJ2-2; maybe TRBD1 (6 bases). CDR3 size: 13 residues. V gave up 5 bases and J gave up 6 bases, with 10 bases separating them. CDR3 sequence reads: CASSPQGSGELFF. The CDR3 coding sequence is TGTGCCAGCAGTCCACAGGGTTCCGGGGAGCTGTTTTTT.

This chain links TRBV5-1 with TRBJ1-1; no clear D gene. This CDR3 comprises 15 residues. Germline values: CDR1 SGHRS, CDR2 YFSETQ. V was cut by 1 base and J by 1 base, with 11 bases left in between. CDR3 protein: CASSLTENGNTEAFF. In nucleotides, the CDR3 is TGCGCCAGCAGCTTGACAGAGAATGGGAACACTGAAGCTTTCTTT.

The chain recombines TRBV5-8 with TRBJ2-3, with 8 bases matching TRBD2. Germline V gene lookup returns CDR1 SGHTS and CDR2 YDEGEE. V lost 7 bases and J lost 2; bases outside the gene matches: 3. This CDR3 comprises 13 residues. The CDR3, as DNA: TGTGCCAGCCAACTAGCGGTCACAGATACGCAGTATTTT. Its protein is CASQLAVTDTQYF.